What follows is one TCR beta chain and its context. These data come from a study of cytomegalovirus exposure and HLA in healthy donors. Vbeta (60) and Jbeta (13) primers were used in the PCR. Assay used: immunoSEQ multiplex PCR; TCRdb lists only in-frame clones, some missing. The sample lists 50,000 to 70,000 clones; almost 80% were seen once. V was shortened by 4 bases and J by 0 bases, with 3 bases between the two germline ends. The CDR3 spans 13 residues. Germline V gene sequence: CDR1 MGHDK, CDR2 SYGVNS. The V and J genes are TRBV25-1 and TRBJ2-2; D gene ambiguous. This receptor was identified in a girl between 10 and 17 years old in good health and CMV-seropositive. The sequencing input was PBMCs. As DNA, the CDR3 is TGTGCCAGCAGTGCATCGAACACCGGGGAGCTGTTTTTT. Amino acids: CASSASNTGELFF.